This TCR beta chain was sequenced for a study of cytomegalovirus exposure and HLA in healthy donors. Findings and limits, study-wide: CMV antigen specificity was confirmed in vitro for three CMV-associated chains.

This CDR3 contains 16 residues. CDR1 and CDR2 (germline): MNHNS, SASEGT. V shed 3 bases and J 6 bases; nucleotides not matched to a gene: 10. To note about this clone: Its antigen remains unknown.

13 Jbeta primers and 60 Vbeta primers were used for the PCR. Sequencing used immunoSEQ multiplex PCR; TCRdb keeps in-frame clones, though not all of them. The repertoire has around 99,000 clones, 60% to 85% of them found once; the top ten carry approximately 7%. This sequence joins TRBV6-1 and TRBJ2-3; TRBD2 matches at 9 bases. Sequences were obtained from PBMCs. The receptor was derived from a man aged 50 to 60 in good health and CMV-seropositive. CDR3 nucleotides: TGTGCCAGCAGTGAGTCGAGCGGGGGGCCGTGGGATACGCAGTATTTT. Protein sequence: CASSESSGGPWDTQYF.